This is a list of T cell receptor beta chains from one sample in a study of T cells in localized non-small cell lung cancer. Generated by immunoSEQ multiplex PCR, the TCRdb table keeps only in-frame clones and is missing some. The data show roughly 1,800 clones, about 40% seen once. Source: lung tumor tissue, taken before any cancer treatment. The origin of the receptors is a male donor at least 60 years old with stage II lung adenocarcinoma. Both conserved end residues are part of each CDR3. The D gene is left open where the match is weak. Some rows mark clone size as missing; the rest say once, few, many or name a class of expanded clone.

length	D	size	V	J	CDR3	DNA
16	TRBD2	.	TRBV15	TRBJ2-3	CATSGGLAGVGDTQYF	TGTGCCACCAGCGGGGGACTAGCGGGAGTGGGAGATACGCAGTATTTT
14	.	.	TRBV27	TRBJ1-5	CASSSRGSNQPQHF	TGTGCCAGCAGTTCTCGAGGCAGCAATCAGCCCCAGCATTTT
14	.	.	TRBV6-8	TRBJ1-2	CASSYRLKDYGYTF	TGTGCCAGCAGTTACCGCCTGAAGGACTATGGCTACACCTTC
16	TRBD1	.	TRBV29-1	TRBJ1-1	CSVGVQRTGANTEAFF	TGCAGCGTTGGGGTCCAGAGGACAGGGGCGAACACTGAAGCTTTCTTT
14	.	once	TRBV29-1	TRBJ1-1	CSVDGPGRVTEAFF	TGCAGCGTTGATGGGCCTGGCAGGGTTACTGAAGCTTTCTTT
12	.	.	TRBV6-8	TRBJ1-2	CASRARGDGYTF	TGTGCCAGCAGGGCGAGGGGCGATGGCTACACCTTC
16	TRBD2	few	TRBV6-8	TRBJ2-7	CASSLLSSGSRYEQYF	TGTGCCAGCAGTCTTCTCTCTAGCGGGAGCCGATACGAGCAGTACTTC
16	.	few	TRBV11-3	TRBJ1-4	CASSQVIGNSNEKLFF	TGTGCCAGCAGCCAAGTTATAGGGAACTCGAATGAAAAACTGTTTTTT
17	TRBD1	.	TRBV6-8	TRBJ1-1	CASSYERGRGKLTEAFF	TGTGCCAGCAGTTACGAAAGGGGGCGCGGGAAACTTACTGAAGCTTTCTTT
13	.	few	TRBV5-8	TRBJ1-5	CASSSQRGQPQHF	TGTGCCAGCAGCTCCCAACGGGGCCAGCCCCAGCATTTT
15	TRBD1	medium-sized	TRBV9	TRBJ1-1	CASTRDRGEGTEAFF	TGTGCCAGCACCCGGGACAGGGGGGAAGGCACTGAAGCTTTCTTT
13	.	few	TRBV25-1	TRBJ1-1	CASSRLGNTEAFF	TGTGCCAGCAGTAGGTTGGGAAACACTGAAGCTTTCTTT
12	.	.	TRBV18	TRBJ2-5	CASSLLGETQYF	TGTGCCAGCTCCCTTCTGGGGGAGACCCAGTACTTC
12	.	.	TRBV30	TRBJ1-5	CAWTGDDQPQHF	TGTGCCTGGACAGGGGACGACCAGCCCCAGCATTTT
16	.	.	TRBV29-1	TRBJ2-2	CSVGGGRGWDTGELFF	TGCAGCGTTGGAGGAGGCAGGGGCTGGGACACCGGGGAGCTGTTTTTT
13	.	few	TRBV28	TRBJ1-1	CASTRSLNTEAFF	TGTGCCAGCACCCGGTCGCTGAACACTGAAGCTTTCTTT
14	.	.	TRBV11-3	TRBJ2-5	CASSLEMSGLPRYF	TGTGCCAGCAGCTTAGAAATGAGCGGCTTACCGAGGTACTTC
14	.	.	TRBV6-7	TRBJ1-1	CASSEKGGHTEAFF	TGTGCCAGCAGTGAAAAAGGCGGGCACACTGAAGCTTTCTTT
15	TRBD1	once	TRBV28	TRBJ1-1	CASSETGDVDTEAFF	TGTGCCAGCAGTGAGACAGGGGATGTCGACACTGAAGCTTTCTTT
14	TRBD1	.	TRBV6-8	TRBJ1-4	CASSDGTDNEKLFF	TGTGCCAGCAGTGATGGGACAGACAATGAAAAACTGTTTTTT
14	.	medium-sized	TRBV11-3	TRBJ1-1	CASSLAFGDRGAFF	TGTGCCAGCAGCTTGGCGTTCGGGGACCGAGGAGCTTTCTTT
14	.	few	TRBV9	TRBJ2-6	CASLLLSGANVLTF	TGTGCCAGCCTACTCCTCTCTGGGGCCAACGTCCTGACTTTC
13	.	medium-sized	TRBV7-4	TRBJ1-1	CASSFAGNTEAFF	TGTGCCAGCAGCTTTGCCGGGAACACTGAAGCTTTCTTT
15	TRBD2	few	TRBV11-3	TRBJ2-7	CASSSRGTSVGEQYF	TGTGCCAGCAGCTCAAGGGGGACTAGCGTGGGCGAGCAGTACTTC
13	.	few	TRBV19	TRBJ2-7	CASSIGPTYEQYF	TGTGCCAGTAGTATAGGGCCTACCTACGAGCAGTACTTC
14	TRBD1	few	TRBV6-8	TRBJ1-1	CASSYPGGNTEAFF	TGTGCCAGCAGTTACCCAGGGGGCAACACTGAAGCTTTCTTT
15	TRBD1	.	TRBV28	TRBJ2-2	CASRIQQGAPGELFF	TGTGCCAGCAGGATACAACAGGGGGCCCCCGGGGAGCTGTTTTTT